This entry features one T cell receptor beta chain sequence. Libraries were prepared by immunoSEQ multiplex PCR; TCRdb keeps only in-frame clonotypes and omits some of them. The data contain under 85,000 clones, 80% to 95% of them singletons. These data originate in a study of technical replicates of blood from several donors. V lost 5 bases and J lost 0, with 4 bases in between. There are 11 residues in the CDR3. From germline, CDR1 is DFQATT and CDR2 SNEGSKA (reference sequence). The chain recombines TRBV20-1 with TRBJ1-1; D unclear. This clonotype was obtained from a human donor in good health. Sequenced material: T cells isolated from PBMCs. Here the CDR3 reads CSAPLNTEAFF. CDR3 in DNA: TGCAGTGCTCCGTTGAACACTGAAGCTTTCTTT.